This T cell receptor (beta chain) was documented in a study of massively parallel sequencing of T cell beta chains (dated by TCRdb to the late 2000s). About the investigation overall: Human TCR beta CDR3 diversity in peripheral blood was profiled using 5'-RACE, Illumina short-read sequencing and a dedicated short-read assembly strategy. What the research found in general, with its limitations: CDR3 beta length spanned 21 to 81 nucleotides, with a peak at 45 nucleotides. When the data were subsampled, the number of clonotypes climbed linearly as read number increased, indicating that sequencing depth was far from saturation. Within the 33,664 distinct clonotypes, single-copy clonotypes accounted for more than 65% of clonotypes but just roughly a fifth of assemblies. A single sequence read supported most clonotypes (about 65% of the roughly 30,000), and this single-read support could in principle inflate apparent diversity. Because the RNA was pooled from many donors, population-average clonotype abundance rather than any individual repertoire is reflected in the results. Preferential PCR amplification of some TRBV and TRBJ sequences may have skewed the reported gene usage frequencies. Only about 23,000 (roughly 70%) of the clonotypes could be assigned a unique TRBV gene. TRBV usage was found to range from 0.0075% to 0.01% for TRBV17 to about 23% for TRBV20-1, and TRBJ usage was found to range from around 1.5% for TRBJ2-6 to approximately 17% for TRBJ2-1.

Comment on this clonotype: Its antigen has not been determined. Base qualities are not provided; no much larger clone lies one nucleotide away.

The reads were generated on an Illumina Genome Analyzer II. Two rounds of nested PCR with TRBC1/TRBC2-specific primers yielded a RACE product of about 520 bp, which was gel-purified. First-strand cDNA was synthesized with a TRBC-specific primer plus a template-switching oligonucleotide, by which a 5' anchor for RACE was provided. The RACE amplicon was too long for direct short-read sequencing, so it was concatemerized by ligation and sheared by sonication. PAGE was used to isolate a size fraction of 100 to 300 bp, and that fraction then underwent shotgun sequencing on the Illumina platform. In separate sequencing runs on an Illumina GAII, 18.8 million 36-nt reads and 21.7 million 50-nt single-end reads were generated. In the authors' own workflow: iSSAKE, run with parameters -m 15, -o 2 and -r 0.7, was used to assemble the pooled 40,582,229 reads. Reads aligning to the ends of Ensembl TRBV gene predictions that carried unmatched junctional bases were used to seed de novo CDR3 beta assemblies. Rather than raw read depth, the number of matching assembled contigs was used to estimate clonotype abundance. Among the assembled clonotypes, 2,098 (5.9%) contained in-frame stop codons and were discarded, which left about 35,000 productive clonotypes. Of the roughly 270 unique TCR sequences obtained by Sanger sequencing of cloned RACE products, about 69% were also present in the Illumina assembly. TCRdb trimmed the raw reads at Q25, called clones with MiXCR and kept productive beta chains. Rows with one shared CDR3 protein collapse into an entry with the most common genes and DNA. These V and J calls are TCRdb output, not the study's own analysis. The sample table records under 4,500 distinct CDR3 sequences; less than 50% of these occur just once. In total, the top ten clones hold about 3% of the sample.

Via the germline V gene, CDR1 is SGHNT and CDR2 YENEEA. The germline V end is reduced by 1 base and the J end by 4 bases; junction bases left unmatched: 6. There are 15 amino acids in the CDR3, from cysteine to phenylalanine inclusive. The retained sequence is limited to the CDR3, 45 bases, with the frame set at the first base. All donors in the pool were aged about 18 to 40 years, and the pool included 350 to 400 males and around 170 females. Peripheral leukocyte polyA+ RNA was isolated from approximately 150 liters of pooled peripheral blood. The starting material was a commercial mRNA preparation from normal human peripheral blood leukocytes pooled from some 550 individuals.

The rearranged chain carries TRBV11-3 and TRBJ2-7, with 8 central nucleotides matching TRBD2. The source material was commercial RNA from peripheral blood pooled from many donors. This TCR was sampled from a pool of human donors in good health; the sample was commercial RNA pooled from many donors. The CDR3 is CASSLGAGEAYEQYF. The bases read TGTGCCAGCAGCTTAGGAGCGGGAGAAGCTTACGAGCAGTACTTC.